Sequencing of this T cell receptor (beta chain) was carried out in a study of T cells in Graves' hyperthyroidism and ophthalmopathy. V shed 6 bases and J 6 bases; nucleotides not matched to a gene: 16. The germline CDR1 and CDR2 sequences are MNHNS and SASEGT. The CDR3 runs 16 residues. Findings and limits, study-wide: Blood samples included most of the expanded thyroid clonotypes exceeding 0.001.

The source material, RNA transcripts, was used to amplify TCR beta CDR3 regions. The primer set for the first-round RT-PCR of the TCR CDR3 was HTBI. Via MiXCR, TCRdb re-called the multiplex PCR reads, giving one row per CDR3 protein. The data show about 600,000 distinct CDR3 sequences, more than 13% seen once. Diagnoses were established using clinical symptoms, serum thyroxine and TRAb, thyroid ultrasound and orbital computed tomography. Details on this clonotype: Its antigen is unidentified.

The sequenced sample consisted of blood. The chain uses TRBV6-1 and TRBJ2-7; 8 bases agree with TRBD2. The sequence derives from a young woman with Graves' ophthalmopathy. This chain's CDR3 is CASRGSQAGGRREQYF. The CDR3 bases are TGTGCCAGCAGGGGTTCGCAGGCGGGGGGCAGGCGCGAGCAGTACTTC.